One and the same sample provided the 18 T cell receptor beta chains below, sequenced in a study of shared clonotypes between healthy human individuals. The protocol was immunoSEQ multiplex PCR, while the TCRdb copy is restricted to in-frame clones and leaves out a portion. The profile shows about 2,500,000 clones, approximately 90% of them singletons. Material for sequencing was naive CD4+ T cells sorted from blood. Subset indicated: CD45RA+ positively selected. The receptors derive from a young man in good health.

The genes are TRBV9 and TRBJ1-2, with D tentatively TRBD1 (5 bases). CDR3 length: 14 amino acids. V was cut by 4 bases and J by 8 bases, with 18 bases left in between. CDR1 and CDR2 (germline): SGDLS, YYNGEE. The CDR3 reads CASSPPPGVGGYTF. Here the CDR3 DNA reads TGTGCCAGCAGCCCGCCCCCGGGGGTGGGGGGCTACACCTTC.

This clone was recorded only once. This chain uses TRBV18 with TRBJ1-1; D unresolved. Germline-derived CDR1 and CDR2 are KGHSH and LQKENI. V shed 4 bases and J shed 1 base, with 13 bases lying between them. There are 15 residues in the CDR3. The CDR3 DNA sequence: TGTGCCAGCTCACAAAACCCTAGGCCGAACACTGAAGCTTTCTTT. Amino acids: CASSQNPRPNTEAFF.

Remarks on this clone: Additional DNA sequences in this sample encode the identical CDR3. The chain carries TRBV27 and TRBJ2-1; possibly TRBD2 for D (5 bases). The CDR3 sequence is 14 residues long. CDR1 is MNHEY, CDR2 SMNVEV, per germline (reference sequence). V lost 3 bases, J lost 0 bases, and 6 bases lay in between. CDR3 sequence: CASSLGSSYNEQFF. Here the CDR3 DNA reads TGTGCCAGCAGTTTGGGGAGCTCCTACAATGAGCAGTTCTTC.

The chain uses TRBV10-3 and TRBJ2-5; 9 nucleotides align to TRBD2. Germline CDR1 reads ENHRY; CDR2 reads SYGVKD. CDR3 length: 14 amino acids. Germline trimming cut 4 bases from V and 3 bases from J; bases unmatched to any gene: 3. The CDR3 region is CAISGPSGKETQYF. In DNA, the CDR3 is TGTGCCATCAGTGGGCCTAGCGGGAAAGAGACCCAGTACTTC.

CDR3 sequence: CASSPPGDSSPLHF. CDR3 DNA sequence: TGTGCCAGCTCACCACCGGGGGATTCCTCACCCCTCCACTTT. The V and J genes are TRBV18 and TRBJ1-6; a possible D gene is TRBD1 (5 bases). The CDR3 runs to 14 residues. Deletions cut 0 bases from V and 10 bases from J, with 10 bases between. Germline lookup yields CDR1 KGHSH and CDR2 LQKENI.

This sequence joins TRBV6-5 and TRBJ2-1, with a tentative D call TRBD1 (6 bases). Germline values: CDR1 MNHEY, CDR2 SVGAGI. CDR3 length: 13 residues. V was cut by 3 bases and J by 6 bases, with 9 bases left in between. The CDR3 DNA follows: TGTGCCAGCAGTTATGACAGGTTCAATGAGCAGTTCTTC. The encoded protein is CASSYDRFNEQFF.

This clone was found once. The chain carries TRBV19 and TRBJ2-7, with TRBD1 matching over 7 bases. The germline gives CDR1 LNHDA, CDR2 SQIVND (reference sequence). V was clipped by 3 bases and J by 3 bases; unmatched bases: 2. The CDR3 runs to 13 residues. CDR3 region: CASSMGQNYEQYF. For the CDR3, the DNA is TGTGCCAGTAGTATGGGACAGAACTACGAGCAGTACTTC.

The chain is built from TRBV6-6 and TRBJ1-6; D remains ambiguous. Germline V gives CDR1 MNHNY, CDR2 SVGAGI (reference sequence). This CDR3 has 15 residues. Trimming pared 5 bases from V and 5 bases from J, leaving 13 bases between. This chain's CDR3 is CASSLWENDNSPLHF. The CDR3 DNA reads TGTGCCAGCAGTCTATGGGAAAACGATAATTCACCCCTCCACTTT.

The chain employs TRBV28 and TRBJ2-5; 7 positions match TRBD1. After removal of 6 bases from V and 1 base from J, the junction contained 8 bases not matched to a gene. The CDR3 consists of 15 residues. Germline V CDR1 and CDR2: MDHEN, SYDVKM. The CDR3 nucleotides are TGTGCCAGCAGCGGGAACAACAGGGGCCAAGAGACCCAGTACTTC. Protein product: CASSGNNRGQETQYF.

The rearrangement links TRBV5-4 to TRBJ2-5, with 9 bases fitting TRBD2. With the DNA end fitting TRBJ2-7 better, the J assignment may be wrong. Germline lookup yields CDR1 SGHNT and CDR2 YYREEE (reference sequence). The CDR3 is 14 amino acids. CDR3 bases: TGTGCCAGCAGCCCGACTAGCGGTTCCTACGAGCAGTACTTC. This gives the protein CASSPTSGSYEQYF.

The chain is built from TRBV7-2 and TRBJ1-4; TRBD1 might be the D (5 bases). V was clipped by 8 bases and J by 4 bases, with 17 bases between them. The CDR3 runs 15 residues. Germline assignment: CDR1 SGHTA and CDR2 FQGNSA. The CDR3 nucleotides are TGTGCCAGCGCGTCCCAAGGACAAAATAATGAAAAACTGTTTTTT. This gives the protein CASASQGQNNEKLFF.

The chain joins TRBV10-3 to TRBJ2-7; tentatively, D is TRBD1 (6 bases). Germline CDR1 is ENHRY and CDR2 is SYGVKD. The CDR3 loop spans 14 amino acids. Between the trimmed V and J ends, which lost 6 bases and 0 bases, there was a span of 12 bases. The CDR3 spells CAIREKDSSYEQYF. CDR3 in DNA: TGTGCCATCAGAGAGAAGGACAGCTCCTACGAGCAGTACTTC.

V is TRBV6-1 and J is TRBJ1-6, with 7 bases identical to TRBD1. This CDR3 has 13 amino acids. With V trimmed by 11 bases and J by 7 bases, 8 bases remained unmatched. Germline-derived CDR1 and CDR2 are MNHNS and SASEGT. The CDR3 sequence is CALRQGLNSPLHF. The CDR3 region has the DNA TGTGCCCTGCGACAGGGTCTAAATTCACCCCTCCACTTT.

The chain recombines TRBV30 with TRBJ2-1; TRBD2 agrees at 7 bases. There are 14 residues in the CDR3. V shed 2 bases and J 6 bases; nucleotides not matched to a gene: 7. Germline V gene lookup returns CDR1 GTSNPN and CDR2 SVGIG (reference sequence). The CDR3 protein is CAWSSLASSNEQFF. CDR3 DNA sequence: TGTGCCTGGAGTTCACTAGCGAGTTCCAATGAGCAGTTCTTC. Full variable domain (rest looked up from reference TRBV30 and TRBJ2-1): SQTIHQWPATLVQPVGSPLSLECTVEGTSNPNLYWYRQAAGRGLQLLFYSVGIGQISSEVPQNLSASRPQDRQFILSSKKLLLSDSGFYLCAWSSLASSNEQFFGPGTRLTVL.

This clone was recorded once. V usage is TRBV7-6 and J usage is TRBJ2-5; tentatively, D is TRBD1 or TRBD2 (5 bases each). Germline V CDR1 and CDR2: SGHVS, FNYEAQ. The CDR3 runs 17 residues. Trimming shortened V by 2 bases and J by 5 bases, and 21 bases separated the two germline ends. CDR3 region: CASSLPPPGTFGETQYF. In DNA, the CDR3 is TGTGCCAGCAGCTTACCACCTCCTGGGACCTTCGGGGAGACCCAGTACTTC. Together with reference TRBV7-6 and TRBJ2-5, the CDR3 gives the full variable domain: GAGVSQSPRYKVTKRGQDVALRCDPISGHVSLYWYRQALGQGPEFLTYFNYEAQQDKSGLPNDRFSAERPEGSISTLTIQRTEQRDSAMYRCASSLPPPGTFGETQYFGPGTRLLVL.

The gene calls are TRBV9 and TRBJ2-2, with 7 positions matching TRBD1. CDR1 is SGDLS and CDR2 is YYNGEE in the germline V gene. V shed 0 bases, J shed 6 bases, and the junction held 11 bases outside the gene matches. The length of the CDR3 is 17 residues. This CDR3 reads CASSVAVTGWGPGELFF. In nucleotides, the CDR3 is TGTGCCAGCAGCGTAGCCGTGACAGGGTGGGGGCCCGGGGAGCTGTTTTTT. Looking up the rest from reference TRBV9 and TRBJ2-2 gives the full variable domain: DSGVTQTPKHLITATGQRVTLRCSPRSGDLSVYWYQQSLDQGLQFLIQYYNGEERAKGNILERFSAQQFPDLHSELNLSSLELGDSALYFCASSVAVTGWGPGELFFGEGSRLTVL.

This chain links TRBV6-6 with TRBJ2-7; 9 bases agree with TRBD2. Germline V gives CDR1 MNHNY, CDR2 SVGAGI (reference sequence). Trimming cost V 4 bases and J 0 bases; bases outside gene matches: 4. This CDR3 is built from 15 residues. The CDR3 DNA reads TGTGCCAGCAGTTGGTCTAGCGGGGCCTCCTACGAGCAGTACTTC. Its protein is CASSWSSGASYEQYF.

The rearrangement uses TRBV21-1 and TRBJ1-5; the tabulated D call, TRBD1, remains unverified against the DNA. TRBV21-1 constitutes a pseudogene. The CDR3 runs to 20 residues. The CDR3 bases are TGTGCCAGCAGCAAAGGACCCCGGGACAGGCGATTTCGTAGCAATCAGCCCCAGCATTTT. Translated: CASSKGPRDRRFRSNQPQHF.